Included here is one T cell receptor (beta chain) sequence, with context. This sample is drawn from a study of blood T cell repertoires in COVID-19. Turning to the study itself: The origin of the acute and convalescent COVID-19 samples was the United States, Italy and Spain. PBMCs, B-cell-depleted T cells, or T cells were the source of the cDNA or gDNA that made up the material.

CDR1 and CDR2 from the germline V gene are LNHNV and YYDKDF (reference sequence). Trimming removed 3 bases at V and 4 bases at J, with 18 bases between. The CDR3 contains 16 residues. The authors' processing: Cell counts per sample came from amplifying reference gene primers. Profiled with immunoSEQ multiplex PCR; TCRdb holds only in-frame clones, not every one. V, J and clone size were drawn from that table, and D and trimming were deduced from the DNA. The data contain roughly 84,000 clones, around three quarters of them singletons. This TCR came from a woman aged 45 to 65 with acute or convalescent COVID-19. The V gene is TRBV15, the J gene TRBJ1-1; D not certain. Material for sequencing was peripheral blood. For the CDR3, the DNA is TGTGCCACCAGCAGCGCGACTACTCAAACGGGCACTGAAGCTTTCTTT. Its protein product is CATSSATTQTGTEAFF.